This T cell receptor beta chain appears in the sequencing data of a study of CD8+ T cells in alopecia areata. Regarding the study as a whole: Whereas mice showed it more clearly, TCR sharing across patients was murkier, possibly because of HLA. Affected lesional scalp, above all in alopecia totalis/universalis, was more clonal than normal scalp.

V lost 0 bases and J 6 bases, leaving 11 bases between the germline ends. The germline gives CDR1 ENHRY, CDR2 SYGVKD. The CDR3 covers 14 residues. On this clone: Its specificity is unknown.

Sample treatment: oral pan-JAK inhibitor, 5-10 mg twice daily. It was from PBMCs that CD4+ and CD8+ T cells were sorted. It was cDNA, reverse transcribed from extracted RNA, that served as the sequencing template. Assay used: immunoSEQ multiplex PCR; TCRdb lists only in-frame clones, some missing. This sample carries about 190,000 clones, around 56% of them seen once, and the ten largest clones take roughly 0.67%. The sequencing here drew on CD4+ T cells sorted from blood, taken at week 4, from a patient treated with tofacitinib. The J gene is TRBJ1-1, the V gene TRBV10-3; D call uncertain. The clonotype comes from a human donor with alopecia areata. CDR3 sequence reads: CAISESGSGPEAFF. The CDR3 DNA reads TGTGCCATCAGTGAGTCCGGGTCCGGCCCTGAAGCTTTCTTT.